Following are 8 T cell receptor beta chains from one sample sequenced in a study of T cells in localized non-small cell lung cancer. The table came from immunoSEQ multiplex PCR; TCRdb's copy has only in-frame clones and leaves some out. The sample shows 35,000 to 40,000 clones, 75% to 90% of them seen only once. The specimen comprised peripheral blood, sampled before any cancer treatment. The receptors stem from a woman aged 40 to 75 with stage I lung adenocarcinoma.

The chain uses TRBV5-4 and TRBJ2-5, with TRBD1 as a possible D gene (6 bases). The length of the CDR3 is 14 residues. Trimming took off 3 bases at V and 5 bases at J, with 14 bases between the two ends. Germline CDR1 reads SGHNT; CDR2 reads YYREEE (reference sequence). The DNA of the CDR3 is TGTGCCAGCAGCTCAGGGGTGGGCCAGGAGACCCAGTACTTC. Amino acid sequence: CASSSGVGQETQYF. Using reference TRBV5-4 and TRBJ2-5 for the parts outside the CDR3, the full variable domain is ETGVTQSPTHLIKTRGQQVTLRCSSQSGHNTVSWYQQALGQGPQFIFQYYREEENGRGNFPPRFSGLQFPNYSSELNVNALELDDSALYLCASSSGVGQETQYFGPGTRLLVL.

This clone was found a few times. J is TRBJ2-5 and V is TRBV29-1; no clear D gene. In germline, CDR1 is SQVTM, CDR2 ANQGSEA. V lost 8 bases, J lost 5 bases, and 15 bases lay in between. The CDR3 length is 12 residues. As DNA, the CDR3 is TGCAGCTTGAGGACCGGATCGGAGACCCAGTACTTC. This translates into CSLRTGSETQYF. The variable domain in full, with the rest retrieved from reference TRBV29-1 and TRBJ2-5, is SAVISQKPSRDICQRGTSLTIQCQVDSQVTMMFWYRQQPGQSLTLIATANQGSEATYESGFVIDKFPISRPNLTFSTLTVSNMSPEDSSIYLCSLRTGSETQYFGPGTRLLVL.

The rearrangement uses TRBV6-6 and TRBJ2-1, with 10 bases identical to TRBD2. Germline CDR1 is MNHNY and CDR2 is SVGAGI (reference sequence). The CDR3 has 15 amino acids. V shed 6 bases and J 3 bases; nucleotides not matched to a gene: 5. Written as DNA, the CDR3 is TGTGCCAGCAGATCGACTAGCGGGTTCTACAATGAGCAGTTCTTC. Translating it yields CASRSTSGFYNEQFF.

This chain links TRBV28 with TRBJ1-3, with 8 positions matching TRBD1. Germline V gene sequence: CDR1 MDHEN, CDR2 SYDVKM. Trimming cost V 5 bases and J 0 bases; bases outside gene matches: 6. CDR3 size: 16 residues. As DNA, the CDR3 is TGTGCCAGCAGTCAAGGACAGGGAATCTCTGGAAACACCATATATTTT. Protein product: CASSQGQGISGNTIYF.

This clone was recorded only once. The V and J genes are TRBV6-6 and TRBJ2-1, with 7 bases that match TRBD1. CDR1 MNHNY and CDR2 SVGAGI come from the germline V gene (reference sequence). The junction had 7 bases not matched to a gene; V was cut back by 7 bases and J by 1 base. The CDR3 has 15 amino acids. The CDR3 sequence: CASINRGLSYNEQFF. The CDR3 DNA follows: TGTGCCAGCATAAACAGGGGTCTTTCCTACAATGAGCAGTTCTTC.

V usage is TRBV5-4 and J usage is TRBJ2-1; 8 nucleotides line up with TRBD1. The CDR3 has 13 residues. Germline CDR1 reads SGHNT; CDR2 reads YYREEE (reference sequence). V lost 5 bases to trimming and J lost 6 bases; unmatched junction nucleotides: 4. The CDR3 region has the DNA TGTGCCAGCAGTAGACAGGGGCCCAATGAGCAGTTCTTC. Amino acids: CASSRQGPNEQFF.

The chain links TRBV28 to TRBJ1-1; weak D call: TRBD1 (5 bases). The CDR3 is made up of 15 amino acids. Germline CDR1 is MDHEN and CDR2 is SYDVKM. Trimming cost V 6 bases and J 3 bases, with 17 bases left between them. DNA of the CDR3: TGTGCCAGCAGCCCCTTGTTGGGAGGGGACACTGAAGCTTTCTTT. Its protein is CASSPLLGGDTEAFF.

This chain joins TRBV14 and TRBJ1-3; weak D call: TRBD1 (6 bases). CDR1 is SGHDN and CDR2 is FVKESK in the germline V gene. V lost 4 bases, J lost 4 bases, and 11 bases lay in between. This CDR3 contains 14 residues. The CDR3 sequence: CASSRRDIGNTIYF. Here the CDR3 DNA reads TGTGCCAGCAGCCGGCGGGACATCGGAAACACCATATATTTT. Complete variable domain (other parts from reference TRBV14 and TRBJ1-3): EAGVTQFPSHSVIEKGQTVTLRCDPISGHDNLYWYRRVMGKEIKFLLHFVKESKQDESGMPNNRFLAERTGGTYSTLKVQPAELEDSGVYFCASSRRDIGNTIYFGEGSWLTVV.